One sample yielded the 31 T cell receptor beta chains listed below, sequenced in a study of OX40 agonist ivuxolimab in advanced cancers. Sequencing was performed with immunoSEQ multiplex PCR; in TCRdb, only in-frame clones are kept and a portion is missing. In the table there are some 25,000 clones, 75% to 80% of which are singletons. This specimen consisted of CD4+ or CD8+ T cells sorted from blood, obtained in a trial of the OX40 agonist ivuxolimab. Receptors originate from an adult with an advanced solid tumor such as melanoma, head and neck, liver or kidney cancer.

This clone was seen once. V gene TRBV6-6 combines with J gene TRBJ2-5; 8 nucleotides align to TRBD2. Germline V gene data show CDR1 as MNHNY and CDR2 as SVGAGI (reference sequence). Trimming cost V 4 bases and J 5 bases; bases outside gene matches: 12. The CDR3 length is 16 residues. CDR3 residues: CASSSAPGGALETQYF. The CDR3 DNA reads TGTGCCAGCAGTTCCGCGCCGGGGGGGGCCTTGGAGACCCAGTACTTC.

The rearrangement joins TRBV4-3 to TRBJ2-3; 7 bases match TRBD2. V was clipped by 1 base and J by 4 bases; unmatched bases: 8. The CDR3 is 16 residues long. Germline CDR1 reads LGHNA; CDR2 reads YSLEER. The CDR3 protein is CASSQAPAGIADTQYF. The CDR3 DNA reads TGCGCCAGCAGCCAAGCACCAGCGGGGATTGCAGATACGCAGTATTTT.

The chain combines TRBV5-1 with TRBJ2-5; possible D gene TRBD1, 6 bases. The V end was cut by 0 bases, the J end by 4 bases, with 10 bases between. Germline V gene data show CDR1 as SGHRS and CDR2 as YFSETQ. This CDR3 has 14 amino acids. CDR3: CASSLEGGTETQYF. The CDR3 coding sequence is TGCGCCAGCAGCTTGGAAGGGGGTACAGAGACCCAGTACTTC.

The chain recombines TRBV7-2 with TRBJ2-7, with D perhaps TRBD1 (5 bases). This CDR3 has 14 residues. Germline V gene data show CDR1 as SGHTA and CDR2 as FQGNSA. V lost 1 base to trimming and J lost 1 base, with 8 bases between them. This chain's CDR3 is CASSLVQGSYEQYF. The CDR3 DNA is TGTGCCAGCAGCTTAGTGCAGGGATCCTACGAGCAGTACTTC.

The CDR3 region is CASSQEGGGLSPLHF. The CDR3 region has the DNA TGCGCCAGCAGCCAAGAGGGGGGGGGCCTGTCACCCCTCCACTTT. This chain joins TRBV4-1 and TRBJ1-6, with D perhaps TRBD1 (6 bases). Germline lookup yields CDR1 MGHRA and CDR2 YSYEKL. The CDR3 has 15 residues. V dropped 0 bases and J dropped 10 bases, with 13 bases sitting between them.

In this sample, this clone is medium-sized (0.01 to 0.1%). J is TRBJ2-2 and V is TRBV11-3; D not certain. The ends were cut back, 3 bases at V and 5 bases at J, with 4 bases in the middle. Germline V gives CDR1 SGHNT, CDR2 YENEEA. This CDR3 has 12 residues. CDR3 loop: CASSFLTGELFF. The CDR3 DNA sequence: TGTGCCAGCAGCTTTTTGACCGGGGAGCTGTTTTTT.

CDR3 DNA: TGTGCCAGCAGTTTTAGCGTATCTTCCTACGAGCAGTACTTC. Its protein product is CASSFSVSSYEQYF. The chain employs TRBV28 and TRBJ2-7; possible D gene TRBD2, 5 bases. The CDR3 spans 14 residues. V lost 3 bases and J 1 base, leaving 10 bases between the germline ends. CDR1 and CDR2 (germline): MDHEN, SYDVKM.

The chain couples TRBV7-6 to TRBJ2-1; a possible D gene is TRBD1 (5 bases). The CDR3 sequence is 13 residues long. Between the trimmed V and J ends, which lost 6 bases and 4 bases, there was a span of 10 bases. Germline V CDR1 and CDR2: SGHVS, FNYEAQ. CDR3 DNA: TGTGCCAGCAGTTCAGGGCTGTACAATGAGCAGTTCTTC. It translates to CASSSGLYNEQFF. Full variable domain (outside the CDR3, taken from reference TRBV7-6 and TRBJ2-1): GAGVSQSPRYKVTKRGQDVALRCDPISGHVSLYWYRQALGQGPEFLTYFNYEAQQDKSGLPNDRFSAERPEGSISTLTIQRTEQRDSAMYRCASSSGLYNEQFFGPGTRLTVL.

J is TRBJ1-1 and V is TRBV7-9; D is undetermined. V was trimmed by 8 bases and J by 2 bases, leaving 15 bases between them. Germline CDR1 and CDR2: SEHNR and FQNEAQ (reference sequence). CDR3 size: 14 residues. CDR3 sequence reads: CASGPQFINTEAFF. The CDR3 DNA follows: TGTGCCAGCGGTCCACAGTTCATCAACACTGAAGCTTTCTTT.

The chain couples TRBV9 to TRBJ2-3, with TRBD1 matching over 8 bases. CDR1 and CDR2 (germline): SGDLS, YYNGEE. CDR3 size: 16 residues. The V segment lost 3 bases and the J segment 0 bases; nucleotides outside the gene matches: 6. This chain's CDR3 is CASSGPGGASTDTQYF. The CDR3 DNA reads as TGTGCCAGCAGCGGACCAGGGGGCGCGAGCACAGATACGCAGTATTTT.

The CDR3: CASFPGAGIQYF. In DNA form, the CDR3 reads TGTGCCAGCTTTCCAGGGGCCGGCATTCAGTACTTC. The chain recombines TRBV19 with TRBJ2-4, with a possible D match to TRBD1 (6 bases). V dropped 9 bases and J dropped 9 bases, with 15 bases sitting between them. Germline CDR1 is LNHDA and CDR2 is SQIVND (reference sequence). This CDR3 region has 12 residues. The full variable domain, rest sourced from reference TRBV19 and TRBJ2-4, is DGGITQSPKYLFRKEGQNVTLSCEQNLNHDAMYWYRQDPGQGLRLIYYSQIVNDFQKGDIAEGYSVSREKKESFPLTVTSAQKNPTAFYLCASFPGAGIQYFGAGTRLSVL.

To note about this clone: A read error may account for a junction end that differs from germline. As DNA, the CDR3 is TGTGCCAGCAGTGCTCTCGCGGGGGGTTACAATGAGCACTTCTTC. The encoded protein is CASSALAGGYNEHFF. This chain joins TRBV6-4 and TRBJ2-1; TRBD2 matches at 8 bases. The germline V gene has CDR1 MRHNA and CDR2 SNTAGT. The CDR3 runs to 15 residues.

V is TRBV7-3 and J is TRBJ2-1; D is perhaps TRBD2 (6 bases). Germline CDR1 reads SGHTA; CDR2 reads FQGTGA. V lost 2 bases and J 4 bases, leaving 15 bases between the germline ends. CDR3 size: 16 residues. The CDR3 nucleotides read TGTGCCAGCAGCTTAGGCCCGGACTACCCATACAATGAGCAGTTCTTC. Translation gives CASSLGPDYPYNEQFF.

This rearrangement joins TRBV5-4 to TRBJ2-7; 8 bases align to TRBD2. Germline V gives CDR1 SGHNT, CDR2 YYREEE (reference sequence). This CDR3 contains 14 residues. Trimming at V came to 4 bases and at J to 5 bases, leaving 8 bases not matched to a gene. The CDR3 protein is CASSLRSGGDEQYF. In DNA form, the CDR3 reads TGTGCCAGCAGCCTACGGAGCGGGGGAGACGAGCAGTACTTC.

The chain uses TRBV7-6 and TRBJ2-1; the D gene is possibly TRBD2 (5 bases). V lost 1 base and J lost 9, with 19 bases in between. This CDR3 comprises 16 residues. Per the germline V gene, CDR1 is SGHVS and CDR2 is FNYEAQ. CDR3 loop: CASSLDSERVRVEQFF. DNA of the CDR3: TGTGCCAGCAGCTTAGACTCCGAGAGGGTGCGGGTTGAGCAGTTCTTC.

The J gene is TRBJ2-1, the V gene TRBV27; 8 nucleotides agree with TRBD2. Germline lookup yields CDR1 MNHEY and CDR2 SMNVEV (reference sequence). V lost 7 bases and J lost 3; bases outside the gene matches: 8. The CDR3 is 15 amino acids. CDR3 sequence (DNA): TGTGCCAGCACCTTTAGCGGGGATCTCTACAATGAGCAGTTCTTC. Its translation is CASTFSGDLYNEQFF.

The chain joins TRBV6-1 to TRBJ2-7; TRBD2 aligns across 7 bases. J lost 4 bases, V lost 0 bases, and 9 bases had no gene match. The CDR3 covers 16 residues. Germline loops: CDR1 MNHNS, CDR2 SASEGT. The CDR3 is CASSEALTSAGYEQYF. The CDR3 DNA reads TGTGCCAGCAGTGAAGCACTTACTAGCGCAGGTTACGAGCAGTACTTC.

V usage is TRBV27 and J usage is TRBJ2-5, with 10 positions matching TRBD2. This CDR3 region has 13 residues. Trimming at V came to 8 bases and at J to 7 bases, leaving 7 bases not matched to a gene. Germline-derived CDR1 and CDR2 are MNHEY and SMNVEV (reference sequence). The CDR3 region has the DNA TGTGCCAGCTCTAGCGGGAGTCGTGCGACCCAGTACTTC. It encodes CASSSGSRATQYF.

The chain has TRBV5-1 and TRBJ1-1; no clear D. This CDR3 contains 13 residues. V gave up 0 bases and J gave up 7 bases, with 10 bases separating them. In germline, CDR1 is SGHRS, CDR2 YFSETQ. CDR3 coding DNA: TGCGCCAGCAGCTTGGCCGGCGGAAATGAAGCTTTCTTT. Translating gives CASSLAGGNEAFF.

This clone occurred a few times. This chain connects TRBV27 to TRBJ2-2, with D possibly being TRBD1 (5 bases). V was clipped by 3 bases and J by 6 bases, with 8 bases between them. From germline, CDR1 is MNHEY and CDR2 SMNVEV (reference sequence). The CDR3 loop spans 13 amino acids. The DNA of the CDR3 is TGTGCCAGCAGTTTTGAAGGGGCCGGGGAGCTGTTTTTT. Its translation: CASSFEGAGELFF.

This chain connects TRBV27 to TRBJ2-2, with D unclear. The CDR3 has 16 amino acids. The germline CDR1 and CDR2 sequences are MNHEY and SMNVEV (reference sequence). The V end was cut by 1 base, the J end by 1 base, with 10 bases between. DNA of the CDR3: TGTGCCAGCAGTTTATTCTTGGGCAGGAACACCGGGGAGCTGTTTTTT. It is translated as CASSLFLGRNTGELFF.

J is TRBJ1-5 and V is TRBV27; no clear D gene. Germline CDR1 and CDR2: MNHEY and SMNVEV (reference sequence). Trimming shortened V by 2 bases and J by 4 bases, and 6 bases separated the two germline ends. The CDR3 length is 13 residues. CDR3: CASSLVGNQPQHF. In nucleotides, the CDR3 is TGTGCCAGCAGTTTAGTAGGAAATCAGCCCCAGCATTTT.

This clone was observed once. The chain joins TRBV9 to TRBJ1-3; no reliable D call. Germline assignment: CDR1 SGDLS and CDR2 YYNGEE. The ends were cut back, 4 bases at V and 2 bases at J, with 10 bases in the middle. The CDR3 is made up of 14 amino acids. CDR3 residues: CASSTGGTGNTIYF. For the CDR3, the DNA is TGTGCCAGCAGCACTGGCGGGACTGGAAACACCATATATTTT.

The chain is built from TRBV6-6 and TRBJ1-1; D is perhaps TRBD1 (6 bases). From germline, CDR1 is MNHNY and CDR2 SVGAGI (reference sequence). The CDR3 is made up of 15 amino acids. The V gene lost 2 bases and the J gene lost 1 base, with 11 bases spanning the gap. Here the CDR3 DNA reads TGTGCCAGCAGTTACGTGAGGGGGAAGAACACTGAAGCTTTCTTT. Amino acids: CASSYVRGKNTEAFF.

The rearrangement links TRBV5-8 to TRBJ2-1; 8 bases are a match to TRBD1. The CDR3 is 15 residues long. Unmatched junction bases numbered 7, after V lost 3 bases and J lost 5 bases. Germline values: CDR1 SGHTS, CDR2 YDEGEE. The CDR3 spells CASSYGQGSDNEQFF. The CDR3 DNA reads TGTGCCAGCAGCTATGGACAGGGTAGCGACAATGAGCAGTTCTTC. Looking up the rest from reference TRBV5-8 and TRBJ2-1 gives the full variable domain: EAGVTQSPTHLIKTRGQQATLRCSPISGHTSVYWYQQALGLGLQFLLWYDEGEERNRGNFPPRFSGRQFPNYSSELNVNALELEDSALYLCASSYGQGSDNEQFFGPGTRLTVL.

The chain is built from TRBV5-8 and TRBJ1-6; D is unclear. This CDR3 has 11 residues. Per the germline V gene, CDR1 is SGHTS and CDR2 is YDEGEE. The V end was cut by 3 bases, the J end by 14 bases, with 9 bases between. DNA of the CDR3: TGTGCCAGCAGCTCGGGAGGATCCCTCCACTTT. It specifies CASSSGGSLHF.

The J gene is TRBJ2-3, the V gene TRBV7-2; no clear D. V lost 10 bases and J lost 2, with 13 bases in between. Germline values: CDR1 SGHTA, CDR2 FQGNSA. The CDR3 is made up of 13 amino acids. The CDR3 DNA follows: TGTGCCACCCCGGGTACCTCCACAGATACGCAGTATTTT. It specifies CATPGTSTDTQYF.

This clone was detected only once. The chain combines TRBV27 with TRBJ2-7; 8 bases line up with TRBD1. V shed 2 bases, J shed 5 bases, and the junction held 2 bases outside the gene matches. The length of the CDR3 is 13 residues. Germline V gene sequence: CDR1 MNHEY, CDR2 SMNVEV (reference sequence). For the CDR3, the DNA is TGTGCCAGCAGTTTAACAGGGGGACACGAGCAGTACTTC. This encodes CASSLTGGHEQYF.

The rearrangement links TRBV2 to TRBJ1-1, with 9 nucleotides matching TRBD1. CDR3 length equals 15 residues. Germline loops: CDR1 SNHLY, CDR2 FYNNEI. Losses at the gene ends were 7 bases for V and 6 bases for J; bases not matched to a gene: 12. The CDR3 DNA follows: TGTGCCAGCATTTATCCCGGGACAGGGCTTCCTGAAGCTTTCTTT. Encoded protein: CASIYPGTGLPEAFF.

The chain has TRBV7-2 and TRBJ2-3, with D tentatively TRBD1 (5 bases). The CDR3 is made up of 14 amino acids. From germline, CDR1 is SGHTA and CDR2 FQGNSA. With 9 bases removed from V and 4 bases from J, the gap between germline ends came to 17 bases. The chain's CDR3 is CARSTDLNADTQYF. The CDR3 DNA reads TGTGCCAGATCGACAGACTTAAATGCAGATACGCAGTATTTT.

The chain links TRBV6-9 to TRBJ1-1; 11 nucleotides align to TRBD1. The CDR3 has 16 amino acids. The V gene's germline CDR1 is MNHGY and CDR2 SVAAGI. V trimming: 4 bases; J trimming: 2 bases; junction bases outside the gene matches: 6. The CDR3 spells CASSLQDRGQNTEAFF. Written as DNA, the CDR3 is TGTGCCAGCAGTTTACAGGACAGGGGGCAAAACACTGAAGCTTTCTTT.